The 10 T cell receptor beta chains listed next were all sequenced from one sample in a study of T cell responses to AZD1222 COVID-19 vaccine. Some clones are missing from TCRdb's copy, which holds only in-frame ones; the method was immunoSEQ multiplex PCR. The table shows around 150,000 clones, with around 90% occurring only once. Sequences were derived from peripheral blood, sampled on day 0 of AZD1222 vaccination. The receptors derive from an adult in good health.

V is TRBV9 and J is TRBJ1-3; no reliable D call. Germline CDR1 SGDLS, CDR2 YYNGEE. This CDR3 is built from 16 residues. Trimming took off 0 bases at V and 4 bases at J, with 14 bases between the two ends. The CDR3 region has the DNA TGTGCCAGCAGCGTAGAACCGGAGGGTGCGGGAAACACCATATATTTT. It codes for CASSVEPEGAGNTIYF.

The CDR3 sequence: CARGQETQYF. DNA of the CDR3: TGTGCCAGAGGCCAAGAGACCCAGTACTTC. This chain joins TRBV30 and TRBJ2-5; no clear D. The CDR3 contains 10 residues. V was trimmed by 8 bases and J by 1 base, leaving 5 bases between them. Germline V gene sequence: CDR1 GTSNPN, CDR2 SVGIG (reference sequence).

Worth noting for this clone: Within the sample, other DNA sequences also encode this same CDR3. This sequence joins TRBV11-2 and TRBJ1-5, with D uncertain. The ends were cut back, 1 base at V and 0 bases at J, with 4 bases in the middle. From germline, CDR1 is SGHAT and CDR2 FQNNGV. CDR3 length: 14 amino acids. The CDR3 nucleotides are TGTGCCAGCAGCTTAGGCAGTAGCAATCAGCCCCAGCATTTT. Translating gives CASSLGSSNQPQHF.

The rearrangement joins TRBV7-2 to TRBJ1-1; no definite D call. Trimming pared 1 base from V and 0 bases from J, leaving 6 bases between. In germline, CDR1 is SGHTA, CDR2 FQGNSA. This CDR3 comprises 14 residues. The CDR3 reads CASSLGRMNTEAFF. Here the CDR3 DNA reads TGTGCCAGCAGCTTAGGACGGATGAACACTGAAGCTTTCTTT.

V and J are TRBV5-1 and TRBJ1-2, with D perhaps matching TRBD1 (5 bases). CDR1 and CDR2 (germline): SGHRS, YFSETQ. The germline V and J ends were trimmed by 4 bases and 8 bases, with 15 bases remaining between them. The length of the CDR3 is 13 residues. The CDR3 here is CASSPGPGEGYTF. For the CDR3, the DNA is TGCGCCAGCAGCCCCGGCCCGGGGGAGGGCTACACCTTC.

The rearrangement links TRBV7-9 to TRBJ2-4; 7 nucleotides agree with TRBD1. The germline V gene has CDR1 SEHNR and CDR2 FQNEAQ (reference sequence). Trimming took 10 bases from V and 1 from J; bases not matched to a gene: 7. The CDR3 runs to 14 residues. DNA for the CDR3: TGTGCCATCGAGACAGGGACGGCCAAAAACATTCAGTACTTC. Its translation is CAIETGTAKNIQYF.

V is TRBV14 and J is TRBJ1-2, with 11 bases aligning to TRBD1. CDR1 is SGHDN, CDR2 FVKESK, per germline. This CDR3 has 14 residues. Trimming at V came to 1 base and at J to 8 bases, leaving 3 bases not matched to a gene. The DNA of the CDR3 is TGTGCCAGCAGCCAAGGTGGACAGGGGGCCGGCTACACCTTC. Its protein product is CASSQGGQGAGYTF.

V usage is TRBV5-1 and J usage is TRBJ2-7; the D gene is possibly TRBD2 (6 bases). CDR3 length: 14 amino acids. Germline loops: CDR1 SGHRS, CDR2 YFSETQ. Trimming removed 2 bases at V and 2 bases at J, with 11 bases between. CDR3 residues: CASSLMGGPYEQYF. CDR3 nucleotide sequence: TGCGCCAGCAGCTTAATGGGGGGACCCTACGAGCAGTACTTC.

This sequence joins TRBV6-5 and TRBJ2-1, with a weak D call TRBD2 (7 bases). Looked up from germline, CDR1 is MNHEY and CDR2 is SVGAGI. CDR3 size: 15 residues. The V gene lost 2 bases and the J gene lost 4 bases, with 12 bases spanning the gap. CDR3 protein: CASSYGGGGYNEQFF. The CDR3, as DNA: TGTGCCAGCAGTTACGGGGGCGGGGGATACAATGAGCAGTTCTTC.

The chain carries TRBV27 and TRBJ2-7; either TRBD1 or TRBD2 may fit D (5 bases each). Germline loops: CDR1 MNHEY, CDR2 SMNVEV (reference sequence). The CDR3 spans 14 residues. Between the trimmed V and J ends, which lost 2 bases and 2 bases, there was a span of 10 bases. CDR3 residues: CASSLGGFPYEQYF. The CDR3 region has the DNA TGTGCCAGCAGTTTAGGGGGATTTCCCTACGAGCAGTACTTC.